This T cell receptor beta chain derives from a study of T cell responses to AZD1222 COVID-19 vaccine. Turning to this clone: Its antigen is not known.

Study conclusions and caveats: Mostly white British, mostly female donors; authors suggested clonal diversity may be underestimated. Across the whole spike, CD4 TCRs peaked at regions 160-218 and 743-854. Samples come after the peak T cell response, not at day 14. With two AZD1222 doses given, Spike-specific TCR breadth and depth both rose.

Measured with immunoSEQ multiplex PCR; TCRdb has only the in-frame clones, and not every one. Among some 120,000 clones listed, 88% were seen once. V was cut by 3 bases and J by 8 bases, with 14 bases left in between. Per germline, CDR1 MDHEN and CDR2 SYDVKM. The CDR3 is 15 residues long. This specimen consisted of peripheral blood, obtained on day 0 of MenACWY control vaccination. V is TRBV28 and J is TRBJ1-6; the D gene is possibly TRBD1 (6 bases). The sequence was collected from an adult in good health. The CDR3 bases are TGTGCCAGCAGTTTTCTACAGGGAGCGGATTCACCCCTCCACTTT. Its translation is CASSFLQGADSPLHF.